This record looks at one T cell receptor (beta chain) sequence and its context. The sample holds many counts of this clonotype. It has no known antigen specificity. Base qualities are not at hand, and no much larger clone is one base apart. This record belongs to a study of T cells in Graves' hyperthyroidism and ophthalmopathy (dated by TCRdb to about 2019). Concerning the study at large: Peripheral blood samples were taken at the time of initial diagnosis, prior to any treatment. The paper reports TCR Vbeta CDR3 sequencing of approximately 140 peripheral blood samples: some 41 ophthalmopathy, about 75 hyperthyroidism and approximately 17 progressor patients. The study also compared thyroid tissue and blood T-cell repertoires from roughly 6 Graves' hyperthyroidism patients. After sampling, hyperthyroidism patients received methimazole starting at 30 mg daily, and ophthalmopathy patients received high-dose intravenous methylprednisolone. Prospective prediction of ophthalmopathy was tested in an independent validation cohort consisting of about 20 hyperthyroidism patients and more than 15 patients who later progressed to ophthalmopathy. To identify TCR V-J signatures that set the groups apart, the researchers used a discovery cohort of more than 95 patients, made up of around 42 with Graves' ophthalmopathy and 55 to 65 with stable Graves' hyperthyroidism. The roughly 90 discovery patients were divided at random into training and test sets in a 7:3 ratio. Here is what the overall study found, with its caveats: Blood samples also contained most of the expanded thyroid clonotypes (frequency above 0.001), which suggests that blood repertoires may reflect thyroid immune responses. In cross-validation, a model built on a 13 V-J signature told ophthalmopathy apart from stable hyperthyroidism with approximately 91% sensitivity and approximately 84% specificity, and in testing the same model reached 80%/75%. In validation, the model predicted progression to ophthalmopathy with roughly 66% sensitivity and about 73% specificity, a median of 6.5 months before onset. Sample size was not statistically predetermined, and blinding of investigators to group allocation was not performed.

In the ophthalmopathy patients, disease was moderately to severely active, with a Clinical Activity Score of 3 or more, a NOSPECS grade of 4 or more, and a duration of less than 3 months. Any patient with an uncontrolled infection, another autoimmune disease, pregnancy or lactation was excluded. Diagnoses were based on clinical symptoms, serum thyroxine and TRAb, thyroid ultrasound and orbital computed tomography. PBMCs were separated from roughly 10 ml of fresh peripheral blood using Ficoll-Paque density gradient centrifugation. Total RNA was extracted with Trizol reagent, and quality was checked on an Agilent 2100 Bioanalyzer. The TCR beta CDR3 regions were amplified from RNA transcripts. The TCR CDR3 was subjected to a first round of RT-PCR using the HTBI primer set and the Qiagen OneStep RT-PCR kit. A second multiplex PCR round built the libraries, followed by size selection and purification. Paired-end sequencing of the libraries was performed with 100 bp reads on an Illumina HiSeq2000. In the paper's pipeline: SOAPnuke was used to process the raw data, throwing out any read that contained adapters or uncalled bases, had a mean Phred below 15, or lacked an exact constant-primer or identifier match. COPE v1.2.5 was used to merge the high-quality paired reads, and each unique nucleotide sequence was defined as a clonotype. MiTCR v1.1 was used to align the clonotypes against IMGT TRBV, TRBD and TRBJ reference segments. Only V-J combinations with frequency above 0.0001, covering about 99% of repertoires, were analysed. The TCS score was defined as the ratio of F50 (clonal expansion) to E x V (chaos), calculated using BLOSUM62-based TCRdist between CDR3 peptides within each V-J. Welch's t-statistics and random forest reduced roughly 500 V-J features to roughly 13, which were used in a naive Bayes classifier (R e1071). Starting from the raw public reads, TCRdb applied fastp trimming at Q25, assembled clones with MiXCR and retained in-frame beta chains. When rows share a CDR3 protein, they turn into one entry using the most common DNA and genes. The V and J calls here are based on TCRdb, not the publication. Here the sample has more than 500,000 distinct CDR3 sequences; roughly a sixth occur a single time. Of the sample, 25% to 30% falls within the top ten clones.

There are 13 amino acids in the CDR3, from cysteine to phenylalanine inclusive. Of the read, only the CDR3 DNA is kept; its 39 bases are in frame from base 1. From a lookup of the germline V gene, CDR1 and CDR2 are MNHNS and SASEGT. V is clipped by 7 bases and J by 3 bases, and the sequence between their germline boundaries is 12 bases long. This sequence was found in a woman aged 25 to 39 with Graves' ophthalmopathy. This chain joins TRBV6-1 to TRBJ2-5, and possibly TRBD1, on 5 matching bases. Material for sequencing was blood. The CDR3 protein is CASNRHRKETQYF. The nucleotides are TGTGCCAGCAATCGGCACAGGAAAGAGACCCAGTACTTC.